A selection of T cell receptor beta chains follows, all from one sample in a study of blood T cell repertoires in COVID-19. Libraries were prepared by immunoSEQ multiplex PCR; TCRdb keeps only in-frame clonotypes and omits some of them. Here the sample spans just over 95,000 clones, approximately 82% being singletons. Material: peripheral blood. The receptor source for this set is a man aged 60 to 75 with acute or convalescent COVID-19. The CDR3 runs from the conserved cysteine through the conserved F or W. A D gene is named only where the DNA matches it firmly. A row's size may be missing; if present it is once, few, many or a size class.

cdr3_aa cdr3_nt v_call clone_size d_call j_call
CAWSVGTATNEKLFF TGTGCCTGGAGTGTCGGGACAGCAACTAATGAAAAACTGTTTTTT TRBV30 - TRBD1 TRBJ1-4
CASSPGTSGTDTQYF TGTGCCAGCAGCCCCGGGACTAGCGGCACAGATACGCAGTATTTT TRBV3-1/TRBV3-2 - TRBD2 TRBJ2-3
CASSLAPGYNEQFF TGTGCCAGCAGCTTAGCCCCAGGCTACAATGAGCAGTTCTTC TRBV11-3 - - TRBJ2-1
CASSEGGTPNTGELFF TGTGCCAGCAGTGAAGGTGGGACACCGAACACCGGGGAGCTGTTTTTT TRBV25-1 many - TRBJ2-2
CASSLGLADYEQYF TGCGCCAGCAGCTTGGGACTAGCGGACTACGAGCAGTACTTC TRBV5-1 - TRBD2 TRBJ2-7
CASSSSGGGLTDTQYF TGTGCCAGCAGCTCCAGCGGGGGGGGCCTCACAGATACGCAGTATTTT TRBV7-9 - TRBD2 TRBJ2-3
CASSPGTSNEKLFF TGTGCCAGCAGCCCCGGGACAAGTAATGAAAAACTGTTTTTT TRBV7-9 few - TRBJ1-4
CASSPDRDTEAFF TGTGCCAGCTCACCTGACAGGGACACTGAAGCTTTCTTT TRBV18 few TRBD1 TRBJ1-1
CASSHRGGGKNIQYF TGTGCCAGCAGCCACCGGGGGGGCGGCAAAAACATTCAGTACTTC TRBV6-4 - TRBD2 TRBJ2-4
CASSLGRGLNQPQHF TGTGCCAGCAGCTTGGGCAGGGGGCTTAATCAGCCCCAGCATTTT TRBV5-6 - TRBD1 TRBJ1-5
CAIRLALNTDTQYF TGTGCCATTCGACTAGCGCTAAACACAGATACGCAGTATTTT TRBV10-3 - TRBD2 TRBJ2-3
CASSERGLGGSNQPQHF TGTGCCAGCAGTGAACGAGGGTTGGGGGGTAGCAATCAGCCCCAGCATTTT TRBV2 - - TRBJ1-5
CASSYTASGADTQYF TGTGCCAGCAGTTATACGGCTAGCGGAGCAGATACGCAGTATTTT TRBV6-2/TRBV6-3 many TRBD2 TRBJ2-3
CASSPLERGMYNEQFF TGCGCCAGCAGCCCCTTGGAGCGGGGGATGTACAATGAGCAGTTCTTC TRBV4-1 - TRBD2 TRBJ2-1
CASSLPSGSTDTQYF TGCGCCAGCAGCTTACCTAGCGGCAGCACAGATACGCAGTATTTT TRBV5-1 - TRBD2 TRBJ2-3
CASSVDRGADTQYF TGTGCCAGCAGCGTGGACAGGGGGGCAGATACGCAGTATTTT TRBV5-4 - TRBD1 TRBJ2-3
CASSLGGINQPQHF TGTGCCAGCAGCTTAGGAGGAATCAATCAGCCCCAGCATTTT TRBV7-9 - - TRBJ1-5
CASSSTLEDGIQYF TGTGCCAGCAGCTCGACGTTGGAGGACGGCATTCAGTACTTC TRBV11-3 - - TRBJ2-4
CASSPEEVAGTDTQYF TGTGCCAGCAGTCCTGAGGAGGTAGCGGGCACAGATACGCAGTATTTT TRBV27 - - TRBJ2-3
CASSPGQNYGYTF TGTGCCAGCAGCCCCGGACAGAACTATGGCTACACCTTC TRBV13 - - TRBJ1-2
CASSADYVQGTDTQYF TGTGCCAGCAGCGCAGACTATGTCCAGGGCACAGATACGCAGTATTTT TRBV11-3 - - TRBJ2-3
CASSFLSGSIEQFF TGCGCCAGCAGCTTTCTGAGCGGGAGCATTGAGCAGTTCTTC TRBV5-1 few TRBD2 TRBJ2-1
CAISAWGQGRNTIYF TGTGCCATCAGTGCTTGGGGCCAGGGCAGAAACACCATATATTTT TRBV10-3 - - TRBJ1-3
CATSDLQIRGYADTQYF TGTGCCACCAGTGATTTGCAAATCCGGGGTTACGCAGATACGCAGTATTTT TRBV24-1 few - TRBJ2-3
CASSPAAIRGSGNTIYF TGTGCCAGCTCACCGGCGGCTATTCGGGGCTCTGGAAACACCATATATTTT TRBV18 - - TRBJ1-3
CASSSRDRGHTEAFF TGTGCCAGCAGTTCCCGGGACAGGGGGCACACTGAAGCTTTCTTT TRBV28 many TRBD1 TRBJ1-1
CASRPGTGESGELFF TGTGCCAGCAGACCAGGGACAGGGGAGAGCGGGGAGCTGTTTTTT TRBV5-5 - TRBD1 TRBJ2-2
CAISEFGSRVSYEQFF TGTGCCATCAGTGAGTTTGGGAGTAGGGTTTCGTATGAGCAGTTCTTC TRBV10-3 once - TRBJ2-1
CASSFSVLSSTDTQYF TGTGCCAGCAGTTTCTCCGTACTCTCTAGCACAGATACGCAGTATTTT TRBV2 - - TRBJ2-3
CASSTQQGSGGYTF TGTGCCAGCAGCACTCAACAGGGATCTGGAGGCTACACCTTC TRBV7-8 - - TRBJ1-2
CASRPNTAASLHF TGTGCCAGCAGACCCAACACGGCAGCGTCCCTCCACTTT TRBV2 - - TRBJ1-6
CASSPVRGLGNTIYF TGTGCCAGCTCACCGGTCAGGGGTCTGGGAAACACCATATATTTT TRBV18 - - TRBJ1-3
CASGEGQRGYTF TGTGCCAGCGGGGAAGGACAGAGGGGCTACACCTTC TRBV18 - - TRBJ1-2
CASSPEGRSGLTKNIQYF TGTGCCAGCAGCCCCGAGGGAAGGTCAGGACTTACCAAAAACATTCAGTACTTC TRBV9 - - TRBJ2-4
CASSFKRVGYLKNIQYF TGTGCCAGCAGTTTCAAGAGGGTAGGATATTTAAAAAACATTCAGTACTTC TRBV21-1 - - TRBJ2-4
CASDDRRRPGAEAFF TGTGCCAGTGACGACAGGAGACGGCCTGGAGCTGAAGCTTTCTTT TRBV19 - - TRBJ1-1
CASSPGTGTRHTEAFF TGTGCCAGCTCACCGGGTACAGGGACGAGGCACACTGAAGCTTTCTTT TRBV18 - - TRBJ1-1
CASSPWDKSNEQFF TGTGCCAGCTCACCATGGGACAAATCCAATGAGCAGTTCTTC TRBV18 - - TRBJ2-1
CASSFLGTDTQYF TGTGCCAGCAGCTTCTTAGGCACAGATACGCAGTATTTT TRBV7-3 - - TRBJ2-3
CASSRRRGGFEKLFF TGTGCCAGCAGCAGGCGTCGGGGGGGATTCGAAAAACTGTTTTTT TRBV7-9 - - TRBJ1-4
CASSLVGASVYQKGEQYF TGTGCCAGCAGCTTAGTAGGGGCTAGCGTTTATCAGAAGGGCGAGCAGTACTTC TRBV7-9 - - TRBJ2-7
CASSEGLASTGELFF TGTGCCAGCAGCGAGGGACTAGCAAGCACCGGGGAGCTGTTTTTT TRBV7-2 - TRBD2 TRBJ2-2
CASSPGQGYGYTF TGTGCCAGCTCCCCCGGACAGGGCTATGGCTACACCTTC TRBV19 - TRBD1 TRBJ1-2
CASSLVGLAGAGTDTQYF TGTGCCAGCAGCTTAGTCGGGTTAGCGGGAGCGGGGACAGATACGCAGTATTTT TRBV11-3 few TRBD2 TRBJ2-3
CASSQDSTSYGYTF TGCGCCAGCAGCCAAGATAGCACTTCCTATGGCTACACCTTC TRBV4-3 few - TRBJ1-2
CASSLQGSSGNTIYF TGCGCCAGCAGCTTACAGGGTTCGTCTGGAAACACCATATATTTT TRBV5-1 - - TRBJ1-3
CAWSHREGVTSNQPQHF TGTGCCTGGAGTCACAGGGAAGGGGTTACGAGCAATCAGCCCCAGCATTTT TRBV30 - - TRBJ1-5
CASSSAAGAYNEQFF TGTGCCAGCAGCTCAGCCGCAGGGGCCTACAATGAGCAGTTCTTC TRBV7-9 - - TRBJ2-1
CASSPITARETQYF TGTGCCAGCAGTCCCATTACAGCTCGGGAGACCCAGTACTTC TRBV27 - - TRBJ2-5
CAWSVRAGVVF TGTGCCTGGAGTGTCAGGGCAGGGGTGGTCTTC TRBV30 - - TRBJ2-1
CASSYWTGGVTEAFF TGTGCCAGCAGTTACTGGACAGGGGGCGTCACTGAAGCTTTCTTT TRBV6-5 - TRBD1 TRBJ1-1
CASSVSPSQPQHF TGTGCCAGCAGCGTATCCCCGTCCCAGCCCCAGCATTTT TRBV9 few - TRBJ1-5
CASSFSAGLNSPLHF TGTGCCAGCAGCTTTTCCGCAGGGCTTAATTCACCCCTCCACTTT TRBV7-2 few - TRBJ1-6